These 31 T cell receptor beta chains came from one sample sequenced in a study of STAT5B mutations in CD4+ large granular lymphocyte leukemia. Repertoires were generated with immunoSEQ multiplex PCR, while TCRdb's copy carries only in-frame clones and drops some. The data contain 45,000 or so clones, 70% to 90% of them singletons. The sequenced sample was CD4+ T cells from blood buffy coats. The receptors were gathered from a human donor in good health.

This clone was observed once. The chain recombines TRBV7-2 with TRBJ2-1; no reliable D call. The germline V gene has CDR1 SGHTA and CDR2 FQGNSA. V shed 4 bases and J shed 8 bases, with 9 bases lying between them. This CDR3 spans 12 amino acids. The CDR3 bases are TGTGCCAGCAGCTATATGTTAGATGAGCAGTTCTTC. It codes for CASSYMLDEQFF.

V gene TRBV28 combines with J gene TRBJ1-2, with D uncertain. V gave up 2 bases and J gave up 4 bases, with 11 bases separating them. The germline V gene has CDR1 MDHEN and CDR2 SYDVKM. The CDR3 is made up of 14 amino acids. In DNA form, the CDR3 reads TGTGCCAGCAGTTTACCGGGAACCCTCTATGGCTACACCTTC. It yields the protein CASSLPGTLYGYTF.

This chain joins TRBV10-3 and TRBJ1-1, with D possibly TRBD1 on 5 matching bases. The CDR3 is 14 residues long. Germline loops: CDR1 ENHRY, CDR2 SYGVKD. V lost 4 bases, J lost 0 bases, and 9 bases lay in between. In DNA, the CDR3 is TGTGCCATCAGTGTCGACAGCTTGAACACTGAAGCTTTCTTT. Translating it yields CAISVDSLNTEAFF.

The CDR3 loop is CASLTSIAKNIQYF. CDR3 nucleotides: TGTGCCAGCTTAACGAGCATAGCCAAAAACATTCAGTACTTC. This sequence joins TRBV21-1 and TRBJ2-4; TRBD2, the D gene given by the table, was not confirmed from the DNA. TRBV21-1 is termed a pseudogene. This CDR3 has 14 amino acids.

The chain carries TRBV6-6 and TRBJ2-4, with no clear D. The CDR3 covers 13 residues. Germline-derived CDR1 and CDR2 are MNHNY and SVGAGI (reference sequence). V gave up 11 bases and J gave up 1 base, with 12 bases separating them. CDR3 sequence reads: CASAGWAKNIQYF. CDR3 nucleotides: TGTGCCTCCGCCGGTTGGGCCAAAAACATTCAGTACTTC.

The J gene is TRBJ1-1, the V gene TRBV10-3; no clear D. Germline CDR1 ENHRY, CDR2 SYGVKD. Between the trimmed V and J ends, which lost 4 bases and 0 bases, there was a span of 6 bases. The CDR3 totals 13 residues. The CDR3 DNA sequence: TGTGCCATCAGTGGAGGAGTGAACACTGAAGCTTTCTTT. This translates into CAISGGVNTEAFF.

This clone was seen only once. The chain links TRBV28 to TRBJ2-1; 10 bases are a match to TRBD2. The J segment lost 7 bases and the V segment lost 6 bases, leaving 6 bases of the junction unmatched. This CDR3 comprises 14 residues. CDR1 MDHEN and CDR2 SYDVKM come from the germline V gene. CDR3 sequence reads: CASRSGRGQNEQFF. The CDR3 DNA is TGTGCCAGCAGAAGCGGGAGGGGACAGAATGAGCAGTTCTTC.

V usage is TRBV2 and J usage is TRBJ2-7; 9 bases are shared with TRBD2. Germline V gives CDR1 SNHLY, CDR2 FYNNEI. CDR3 length: 14 amino acids. J gave up 3 bases and V 11 bases, and 11 bases lay outside the gene matches. CDR3 protein: CASKGVAGVYEQYF. The CDR3 bases are TGTGCCTCCAAGGGAGTAGCGGGAGTCTACGAGCAGTACTTC.

The chain is built from TRBV30 and TRBJ2-7; either TRBD1 or TRBD2 may fit D (6 bases each). V lost 8 bases and J 4 bases, leaving 21 bases between the germline ends. CDR3 length: 14 amino acids. Germline V gene data show CDR1 as GTSNPN and CDR2 as SVGIG (reference sequence). The CDR3 is CAGGKARGPYEQYF. The CDR3 DNA sequence: TGTGCCGGGGGGAAGGCCAGGGGTCCGTACGAGCAGTACTTC.

This sequence joins TRBV6-1 and TRBJ1-4; D remains ambiguous. Trimming took 8 bases from V and 0 from J, leaving 10 bases between them. This CDR3 has 14 amino acids. Germline V gives CDR1 MNHNS, CDR2 SASEGT. The DNA for the CDR3 is TGTGCCAGCTGGACTGCAGCAACTAATGAAAAACTGTTTTTT. Translating it yields CASWTAATNEKLFF.

The chain combines TRBV5-1 with TRBJ2-6; tentatively, D is TRBD1 (5 bases). The CDR3 is 15 amino acids. CDR1 is SGHRS and CDR2 is YFSETQ in the germline V gene. V was shortened by 3 bases and J by 2 bases, with 9 bases between the two germline ends. The CDR3 protein is CASSSGITGANVLTF. CDR3 DNA: TGCGCCAGCAGCTCAGGGATTACTGGGGCCAACGTCCTGACTTTC. The whole variable domain, filled in from reference TRBV5-1 and TRBJ2-6, reads KAGVTQTPRYLIKTRGQQVTLSCSPISGHRSVSWYQQTPGQGLQFLFEYFSETQRNKGNFPGRFSGRQFSNSRSEMNVSTLELGDSALYLCASSSGITGANVLTFGAGSRLTVL.

This clone was detected once. J is TRBJ2-3 and V is TRBV6-1; 8 bases align to TRBD1. The CDR3 extends over 15 amino acids. The trim removed 7 bases at V and 1 base at J, leaving 7 bases unmatched. Germline CDR1 is MNHNS and CDR2 is SASEGT. CDR3 in DNA: TGTGCCAGCATCCTCGGACAGGGAGGCACAGATACGCAGTATTTT. It translates to CASILGQGGTDTQYF.

CDR3 sequence: CASSLGGYPYNEQFF. The CDR3 DNA sequence: TGTGCCAGCAGCTTAGGCGGGTACCCCTACAATGAGCAGTTCTTC. This sequence joins TRBV7-2 and TRBJ2-1; D perhaps matches TRBD2 (5 bases). The CDR3 contains 15 residues. From germline, CDR1 is SGHTA and CDR2 FQGNSA. V lost 1 base, J lost 2 bases, and 9 bases lay in between.

The chain is built from TRBV7-2 and TRBJ1-2, with D unresolved. Per germline, CDR1 SGHTA and CDR2 FQGNSA. V was shortened by 5 bases and J by 4 bases, with 8 bases between the two germline ends. This CDR3 contains 12 residues. The CDR3 spells CASSLRAYGYTF. Written as DNA, the CDR3 is TGTGCCAGCAGCCTCCGGGCCTATGGCTACACCTTC.

The chain carries TRBV4-2 and TRBJ2-1, with D possibly matching TRBD2 (5 bases). Germline assignment: CDR1 LGHNA and CDR2 YNFKEQ. The CDR3 extends over 19 amino acids. V lost 0 bases and J lost 7, with 25 bases in between. CDR3 nucleotide sequence: TGTGCCAGCAGCCAAGAATCCGCTAGTCTCAAGAGAGGGATAAATGAGCAGTTCTTC. Residues: CASSQESASLKRGINEQFF.

This chain connects TRBV15 to TRBJ1-3; no reliable D call. Germline assignment: CDR1 LNHNV and CDR2 YYDKDF (reference sequence). V shed 0 bases and J shed 5 bases, with 8 bases lying between them. The CDR3 runs to 14 residues. The CDR3 sequence: CATSRESGRNTIYF. CDR3 bases: TGTGCCACCAGCAGAGAATCAGGCCGAAACACCATATATTTT. Variable domain in full (rest from reference TRBV15 and TRBJ1-3): DAMVIQNPRYQVTQFGKPVTLSCSQTLNHNVMYWYQQKSSQAPKLLFHYYDKDFNNEADTPDNFQSRRPNTSFCFLDIRSPGLGDTAMYLCATSRESGRNTIYFGEGSWLTVV.

This sequence joins TRBV30 and TRBJ1-2; D might be TRBD1 (5 bases). CDR3 length: 11 amino acids. Germline CDR1 reads GTSNPN; CDR2 reads SVGIG (reference sequence). V dropped 5 bases and J dropped 8 bases, with 12 bases sitting between them. The CDR3 nucleotides are TGTGCCTGGGGGGGTCCTGGAGGCTACACCTTC. This translates into CAWGGPGGYTF.

The CDR3, as DNA: TGTGCCAGCAGCGTGAACACCGGGGAGCTGTTTTTT. Its translation: CASSVNTGELFF. The chain uses TRBV9 and TRBJ2-2; no firm D call. Trimming shortened V by 2 bases and J by 1 base, and 0 bases separated the two germline ends. Germline loops: CDR1 SGDLS, CDR2 YYNGEE. The CDR3 is 12 amino acids.

This chain uses TRBV7-2 with TRBJ2-7; 12 bases fit TRBD1. The trim removed 4 bases at V and 5 bases at J, leaving 6 bases unmatched. The CDR3 has 15 amino acids. The germline gives CDR1 SGHTA, CDR2 FQGNSA. CDR3: CASSSGQGALDEQYF. The DNA of the CDR3 is TGTGCCAGCAGCTCGGGACAGGGGGCGCTGGACGAGCAGTACTTC.

The CDR3 is CASSGGERDQPQHF. The CDR3 region has the DNA TGTGCCAGCAGTGGGGGGGAACGTGATCAGCCCCAGCATTTT. The chain uses TRBV2 and TRBJ1-5; D is perhaps TRBD1 (5 bases). Germline lookup yields CDR1 SNHLY and CDR2 FYNNEI. CDR3 length: 14 residues. Trimming left V 4 bases short and J 5 bases short, with 12 bases between.

V is TRBV28 and J is TRBJ2-7, with D uncertain. CDR1 is MDHEN and CDR2 is SYDVKM in the germline V gene. Deletions cut 2 bases from V and 2 bases from J, with 4 bases between. The CDR3 contains 12 residues. The CDR3 sequence is CASSLQAYEQYF. Written as DNA, the CDR3 is TGTGCCAGCAGTTTACAGGCCTACGAGCAGTACTTC.

The chain combines TRBV27 with TRBJ2-3; no reliable D call. Germline V gene sequence: CDR1 MNHEY, CDR2 SMNVEV (reference sequence). V was clipped by 2 bases and J by 5 bases, with 8 bases between them. The CDR3 is 13 amino acids. CDR3 nucleotides: TGTGCCAGCAGTTTAGGCCTGGGAGATACGCAGTATTTT. As protein: CASSLGLGDTQYF.

V is TRBV5-1 and J is TRBJ2-3; 12 bases agree with TRBD2. This CDR3 spans 16 amino acids. Per the germline V gene, CDR1 is SGHRS and CDR2 is YFSETQ. With 4 bases clipped from V and 1 base from J, the junction kept 4 bases outside the gene matches. CDR3 in amino acids: CASSQGLAGGTDTQYF. CDR3 sequence (DNA): TGCGCCAGCAGCCAGGGACTAGCGGGTGGCACAGATACGCAGTATTTT.

The count of this clone is one. The chain has TRBV18 and TRBJ2-2; 7 bases fit TRBD2. J was trimmed by 2 bases and V by 0 bases; bases with no gene match: 3. CDR1 KGHSH and CDR2 LQKENI come from the germline V gene. The CDR3 consists of 16 residues. The CDR3 DNA sequence: TGTGCCAGCTCACCACCCGGCGGGAGTAACACCGGGGAGCTGTTTTTT. This translates into CASSPPGGSNTGELFF.

This clone has only a few counts. The J gene is TRBJ1-2, the V gene TRBV7-9; D uncertain. CDR1 is SEHNR and CDR2 is FQNEAQ in the germline V gene (reference sequence). This CDR3 has 13 amino acids. Trimming shortened V by 10 bases and J by 4 bases, and 16 bases separated the two germline ends. CDR3 sequence (DNA): TGTGCCACCTCCGGCGGGGTCGGCTATGGCTACACCTTC. As protein: CATSGGVGYGYTF.

This rearrangement joins TRBV4-3 to TRBJ1-1, with 9 nucleotides matching TRBD1. V dropped 4 bases and J dropped 5; count of bases not matched to a gene: 8. Germline CDR1 reads LGHNA; CDR2 reads YSLEER. This CDR3 is 15 amino acids long. CDR3 residues: CASSRDTGGRTEAFF. CDR3 in DNA: TGCGCCAGCAGCCGCGATACAGGGGGCAGAACTGAAGCTTTCTTT.

The chain recombines TRBV2 with TRBJ2-7, with 11 bases lining up with TRBD1. There are 13 residues in the CDR3. With V trimmed by 6 bases and J by 4 bases, 2 bases remained unmatched. The germline V gene encodes CDR1 SNHLY and CDR2 FYNNEI. The CDR3 bases are TGTGCCAGCAGCGGACAGGGGGCTTACGAGCAGTACTTC. Encoded protein: CASSGQGAYEQYF.

The CDR3 DNA reads TGTGCCAGAAGTCCGCCCGGGACTAGCAACAATGAGCAGTTCTTC. Amino acid sequence: CARSPPGTSNNEQFF. J is TRBJ2-1 and V is TRBV2; 9 bases align to TRBD2. J gave up 5 bases and V 9 bases, and 11 bases lay outside the gene matches. There are 15 residues in the CDR3. Germline CDR1 SNHLY, CDR2 FYNNEI.

This clone turned up a few times. This chain links TRBV6-5 with TRBJ2-2; the match to TRBD1 covers 8 bases. The ends lost 7 bases at V and 7 bases at J; junction bases unmatched: 5. Germline CDR1 is MNHEY and CDR2 is SVGAGI. The CDR3 spans 13 residues. The CDR3 is CASTRGQGGELFF. DNA for the CDR3: TGTGCCAGCACCAGGGGGCAGGGCGGGGAGCTGTTTTTT.

V is TRBV9 and J is TRBJ1-2; no clear D gene. The germline V and J ends were trimmed by 0 bases and 8 bases, with 11 bases remaining between them. Germline lookup yields CDR1 SGDLS and CDR2 YYNGEE. There are 13 residues in the CDR3. The CDR3 DNA follows: TGTGCCAGCAGCGTAGCCTTCGTGGGGGGCTACACCTTC. This codes for CASSVAFVGGYTF.

The genes are TRBV29-1 and TRBJ1-1; D is uncertain. The CDR3 is 13 amino acids. The V end was cut by 4 bases, the J end by 3 bases, with 12 bases between. Germline V lookup: CDR1 SQVTM, CDR2 ANQGSEA. The CDR3 nucleotides read TGCAGCGTTGGAGGCGGAGGCGACACTGAAGCTTTCTTT. This translates into CSVGGGGDTEAFF.